This T cell receptor beta chain is drawn from a study of blood T cell repertoires in COVID-19. As for the study in general: The study drew acute and convalescent COVID-19 samples from the United States, Italy and Spain. The cDNA or gDNA used as material had been derived from T cells, B-cell-depleted T cells, or PBMCs.

V gave up 3 bases and J gave up 4 bases, with 5 bases separating them. The germline V gene has CDR1 SGHKS and CDR2 YYEKEE (reference sequence). The CDR3 is 13 residues long. Authors' data handling: The authors estimated nucleated cell counts from reference gene primer amplification. The method was immunoSEQ multiplex PCR; TCRdb's version includes in-frame clones alone and lacks a portion of them. V and J calls and clone size are as listed in that table; D and trimming were resolved from the DNA. The data show under 50,000 clones, roughly nine tenths seen once. The rearrangement uses TRBV5-5 and TRBJ1-6; D is uncertain. The specimen was peripheral blood. This receptor was obtained from a man between 65 and 85 years old with active COVID-19. CDR3 sequence: CASSSEYNSPLHF. In DNA form, the CDR3 reads TGTGCCAGCAGCTCGGAGTATAATTCACCCCTCCACTTT.